This T cell receptor beta chain was identified during a study of T-cell memory formation after mild COVID-19. At the level of the study: In these data, TCR clusters were largely donor specific.

This clonotype was detected a few times. TCRdb reanalysed the 5' RACE reads using MiXCR and keeps one entry per CDR3 protein. This table has 190,000 or so distinct CDR3 sequences, around 25% appearing once. CDR1 is SGHDN and CDR2 is FVKESK in the germline V gene. The CDR3 has 14 residues. With 4 bases removed from V and 0 bases from J, the gap between germline ends came to 7 bases. This TCR was recovered from an adult woman who had mild COVID-19 (a few samples of this study predate the infection). Cell type and time point are not known. Sample: PBMCs or a T cell subset sorted from them (not recorded which). The V gene is TRBV14, the J gene TRBJ1-3; no reliable D call. The CDR3 bases are TGTGCCAGCAGCCGTTCGGCCTCTGGAAACACCATATATTTT. It translates to CASSRSASGNTIYF.